These T cell receptor beta chains were read from a single sample in a study of vaccination and CD4 T cells after COVID-19. These receptors' antigens are unknown. TCRdb re-called the PCR reads with MiXCR, one entry per CDR3 protein. The sample holds more than 12,000 distinct CDR3 sequences, 50% to 55% seen once. The specimen was CD4+ T cells from blood, cultured in vitro. The receptors were sampled from a human donor who had recovered from COVID-19. Both conserved end residues are part of each CDR3. D genes are given only for firm matches. Not every row has a clone size; where given, it reads once, few, many or a size class.

TRBJ2-7	few	NA	TRBV7-9	CASSRGREQYF	TGTGCCAGTTCGCGGGGGCGCGAGCAGTACTTC
TRBJ2-7	NA	NA	TRBV20-1	CSAPRDRYEQYF	TGCAGTGCGCCCCGGGATCGATACGAGCAGTACTTC
TRBJ2-5	NA	TRBD2	TRBV6-1	CASSAGFWTSGRGGETQYF	TGTGCCAGCAGTGCAGGGTTTTGGACTAGCGGGAGGGGTGGGGAGACCCAGTACTTC
TRBJ2-5	few	NA	TRBV27	CASSLTRTGTQYF	TGTGCCAGCAGCCTGACTAGAACGGGGACCCAGTACTTC
TRBJ1-1	NA	NA	TRBV27	CASSFGWAGENTEAFF	TGTGCCAGCAGTTTCGGATGGGCAGGGGAGAACACTGAAGCTTTCTTT
TRBJ2-5	NA	TRBD1	TRBV12-3/TRBV12-4	CASSPRQGKGETQYF	TGTGCCAGCAGCCCCCGACAGGGGAAGGGGGAGACCCAGTACTTC
TRBJ2-5	NA	TRBD2	TRBV5-1	CASSPWREGEETQYF	TGCGCCAGCAGCCCATGGCGGGAGGGAGAAGAGACCCAGTACTTC
TRBJ1-3	once	TRBD1	TRBV20-1	CSASSQQGISGNTIYF	TGCAGTGCTAGTAGCCAACAGGGGATCTCTGGAAACACCATATATTTT
TRBJ2-1	few	NA	TRBV19	CATGSTSSYNEQFF	TGTGCCACTGGATCGACTAGCTCCTACAATGAGCAGTTCTTC
TRBJ2-7	NA	NA	TRBV20-1	CSAGPYEQYF	TGCAGTGCTGGACCCTACGAGCAGTACTTC
TRBJ2-2	NA	TRBD1	TRBV28	CASRLQGASGELFF	TGTGCCAGCAGGCTACAGGGGGCATCCGGGGAGCTGTTTTTT
TRBJ2-3	NA	NA	TRBV7-9	CASSFRTPDTQYF	TGTGCCAGCAGCTTCCGAACCCCCGATACGCAGTATTTT
TRBJ2-2	NA	NA	TRBV20-1	CSARDLKSGNTGELFF	TGCAGTGCTAGAGATCTGAAGAGCGGGAACACCGGGGAGCTGTTTTTT
TRBJ2-2	NA	NA	TRBV19	CASSMDQLRGELFF	TGTGCCAGTAGTATGGATCAGCTACGCGGGGAGCTGTTTTTT
TRBJ1-5	few	NA	TRBV6-1	CASSPQGNQPQHF	TGTGCCAGCAGTCCCCAGGGCAATCAGCCCCAGCATTTT
TRBJ2-3	NA	NA	TRBV9	CASSVGAGITDTQYF	TGTGCCAGCAGCGTAGGCGCGGGGATCACAGATACGCAGTATTTT
TRBJ2-7	NA	TRBD2	TRBV20-1	CSAIKTSGNVYEQYF	TGCAGTGCTATAAAGACTAGCGGGAATGTCTACGAGCAGTACTTC
TRBJ2-5	NA	NA	TRBV6-1	CASRWETQYF	TGTGCCAGCCGGTGGGAGACCCAGTACTTC
TRBJ1-1	once	NA	TRBV4-1	CASSQGPVNTEAFF	TGCGCCAGCAGCCAAGGCCCGGTGAACACTGAAGCTTTCTTT
TRBJ2-1	NA	TRBD2	TRBV6-5	CASSYSVAGGQGEQFF	TGTGCCAGCAGTTACTCCGTCGCGGGGGGGCAGGGTGAGCAGTTCTTC
TRBJ2-7	NA	NA	TRBV27	CASKTYGQPFTYEQYF	TGTGCCAGCAAAACATACGGCCAACCATTCACCTACGAGCAGTACTTC
TRBJ2-2	NA	TRBD1	TRBV20-1	CSAEGQFLRGQTGELFF	TGCAGTGCTGAGGGACAGTTTCTCAGGGGTCAGACCGGGGAGCTGTTTTTT
TRBJ1-4	NA	TRBD1	TRBV6-5	CASSYTRTGGEKLFF	TGTGCCAGCAGTTACACAAGGACAGGGGGAGAAAAACTGTTTTTT
TRBJ2-7	NA	TRBD2	TRBV5-1	CASSSRLASCYEQYF	TGCGCCAGCAGCTCGAGACTAGCGTCCTGCTACGAGCAGTACTTC
TRBJ2-7	once	TRBD2	TRBV20-1	CSAPLAGNSYEQYF	TGCAGTGCCCCACTAGCGGGGAACTCCTACGAGCAGTACTTC
TRBJ2-1	NA	NA	TRBV2	CASSEQGGVYNEQFF	TGTGCCAGCAGCGAACAGGGAGGTGTCTACAATGAGCAGTTCTTC